These 7 T cell receptor beta chains were sequenced from one sample in a study of cytomegalovirus exposure and HLA in healthy donors (dated 2017 in TCRdb). The library relied on the immunoSEQ multiplex PCR assay. The multiplex PCR relied on a mix of 60 forward primers for TCR Vbeta segments and 13 reverse primers for TCR Jbeta segments. TCRdb carries this immuneACCESS record with in-frame sequences only. Its versions omit some clonotypes, under half of them owing to an unresolved V gene in the studies checked, with the rest unexplained. The sample contains approximately 180,000 clones, around four fifths of them found a single time. The leading ten clones occupy roughly 3.7% of the sample. The sample comprised PBMCs. The receptors were gathered from a woman aged 60-75 years in good health and CMV-seropositive.

This sequence joins TRBV13 and TRBJ2-1, with D possibly being TRBD2 (6 bases). V was clipped by 3 bases and J by 4 bases, with 19 bases between them. Germline CDR1 PRHDT, CDR2 FYEKMQ (reference sequence). The CDR3 has 17 residues. The CDR3 protein is CASSFLPVAGLYNEQFF. The CDR3 region has the DNA TGTGCCAGCAGCTTCCTCCCTGTTGCGGGATTATACAATGAGCAGTTCTTC.

The chain joins TRBV7-7 to TRBJ2-3; 11 nucleotides align to TRBD2. Germline V gives CDR1 SSHAT, CDR2 FNYEAQ (reference sequence). This CDR3 contains 16 residues. Unmatched junction bases numbered 10, after V lost 5 bases and J lost 6 bases. CDR3 DNA sequence: TGTGCCAGCAGCCTAGGGACTAGCGGCCTGGGGGATACGCAGTATTTT. It specifies CASSLGTSGLGDTQYF.

The rearrangement uses TRBV6-1 and TRBJ1-2; D ambiguous. This CDR3 is 15 amino acids long. Germline V CDR1 and CDR2: MNHNS, SASEGT. The ends were cut back, 0 bases at V and 8 bases at J, with 16 bases in the middle. The CDR3 DNA reads TGTGCCAGCAGTGAAGCGGACGGCCTCGCGGGAGGCTACACCTTC. It translates to CASSEADGLAGGYTF.

The chain combines TRBV18 with TRBJ2-7, with 12 bases lining up with TRBD2. Germline-derived CDR1 and CDR2 are KGHSH and LQKENI. The V segment lost 2 bases and the J segment 6 bases; nucleotides outside the gene matches: 5. There are 15 residues in the CDR3. DNA of the CDR3: TGTGCCAGCTCACCAAGACTAGCGGGAGAGAGCGAGCAGTACTTC. Translation gives CASSPRLAGESEQYF.

The V and J genes are TRBV7-2 and TRBJ2-3, with D perhaps TRBD2 (5 bases). CDR1 SGHTA and CDR2 FQGNSA come from the germline V gene. CDR3 length equals 15 residues. Trimming stripped 1 base from V and 1 base from J, with 9 bases between. The CDR3: CASSLGGFGTDTQYF. The CDR3 nucleotides read TGTGCCAGCAGCTTAGGCGGGTTTGGCACAGATACGCAGTATTTT. The whole variable domain, filled in from reference TRBV7-2 and TRBJ2-3, reads GAGVSQSPSNKVTEKGKDVELRCDPISGHTALYWYRQSLGQGLEFLIYFQGNSAPDKSGLPSDRFSAERTGGSVSTLTIQRTQQEDSAVYLCASSLGGFGTDTQYFGPGTRLTVL.

The genes are TRBV6-5 and TRBJ2-1, with 7 bases identical to TRBD1. The CDR3 covers 14 residues. Trimming at V came to 6 bases and at J to 4 bases, leaving 6 bases not matched to a gene. CDR1 is MNHEY, CDR2 SVGAGI, per germline. The chain's CDR3 is CASRYGTEYNEQFF. As DNA, the CDR3 is TGTGCCAGCAGATACGGGACAGAATACAATGAGCAGTTCTTC.

The chain combines TRBV7-3 with TRBJ2-7; D call uncertain. CDR3 length: 13 residues. The germline V gene has CDR1 SGHTA and CDR2 FQGTGA. Trimming pared 2 bases from V and 5 bases from J, leaving 10 bases between. The CDR3 nucleotides are TGTGCCAGCAGCTTATCAGGATCCGACGAGCAGTACTTC. Translation gives CASSLSGSDEQYF. Filled out from reference TRBV7-3 and TRBJ2-7, the complete variable domain reads GAGVSQTPSNKVTEKGKYVELRCDPISGHTALYWYRQSLGQGPEFLIYFQGTGAADDSGLPNDRFFAVRPEGSVSTLKIQRTERGDSAVYLCASSLSGSDEQYFGPGTRLTVT.